The rows below give T cell receptor beta chains drawn from one sample of a study of Ad26.COV2.S vaccination and SARS-CoV-2 variants. Libraries were prepared by immunoSEQ multiplex PCR; TCRdb keeps only in-frame clonotypes and omits some of them. Among about 350,000 clones, about 88% were seen once, and the ten largest hold around 5.8%. Material: peripheral blood, obtained in a trial of Ad26.COV2.S vaccine versus placebo. The receptors shown here come from a person between 18 and 65 years old who received the Ad26.COV2.S COVID-19 vaccine or a placebo. Each CDR3 is given with its conserved first and last residue. Each record gives: CDR3 protein, CDR3 length, clone size, V gene. Not every row has a clone size; where given, it reads once, few, many or a size class.

CDR3: CASSQAGWVGGSGNTIYF
length: 18
size: few
V: TRBV4-1

CDR3: CASSIDLWGTRHF
length: 13
size: -
V: TRBV19

CDR3: CASSQGGVGEKLFF
length: 14
size: -
V: TRBV3-1/TRBV3-2

CDR3: CAWSDRQISGANVLTF
length: 16
size: -
V: TRBV30

CDR3: CASSLTEPYSNQPQHF
length: 16
size: few
V: TRBV6-5

CDR3: CASSWDTRKVYEQYF
length: 15
size: -
V: TRBV6-2/TRBV6-3

CDR3: CASSLTSGGRADF
length: 13
size: -
V: TRBV12-3/TRBV12-4

CDR3: CASTGGNSPLHF
length: 12
size: few
V: TRBV5-6

CDR3: CASSSLTGYSYEQYF
length: 15
size: few
V: TRBV19

CDR3: CASSLRTGKSEAFF
length: 14
size: -
V: TRBV14

CDR3: CASSSPPGQGARAYEQYF
length: 18
size: -
V: TRBV6-2/TRBV6-3

CDR3: CASNLATGGAYGYTF
length: 15
size: -
V: TRBV28

CDR3: CASSSGQADGYTF
length: 13
size: once
V: TRBV5-1

CDR3: CASSLGTGYEKLFF
length: 14
size: -
V: TRBV27

CDR3: CASSFPRGEKLFF
length: 13
size: -
V: TRBV28

CDR3: CASSVSGQSPSTDTQYF
length: 17
size: -
V: TRBV9

CDR3: CASSRTKGDHNEQFF
length: 15
size: -
V: TRBV6-5

CDR3: CASSHGTDNQPQHF
length: 14
size: -
V: TRBV3-1/TRBV3-2

CDR3: CASSLIGVSGRAGADTQYF
length: 19
size: -
V: TRBV7-6

CDR3: CASSSGGPDTQYF
length: 13
size: -
V: TRBV7-3

CDR3: CASSLGGGYNEQFF
length: 14
size: once
V: TRBV11-2

CDR3: CASSLALTGVNTEAFF
length: 16
size: -
V: TRBV5-1

CDR3: CASSSQGPTYNEQFF
length: 15
size: many
V: TRBV2

CDR3: CASSRTRGLHTGGYGYTF
length: 18
size: once
V: TRBV14

CDR3: CASSLGQAEEQYF
length: 13
size: -
V: TRBV27

CDR3: CASSASGLAGVYEQYF
length: 16
size: -
V: TRBV27

CDR3: CASSSGGDEQFF
length: 12
size: few
V: TRBV7-3

CDR3: CASSHGVLSYEQYF
length: 14
size: -
V: TRBV4-1

CDR3: CAISESGLNQPQHF
length: 14
size: once
V: TRBV10-3

CDR3: CASSRGVSYEQYF
length: 13
size: -
V: TRBV6-5

CDR3: CASSYGIRTTEAFF
length: 14
size: -
V: TRBV6-5

CDR3: CAIKQGAGGNTIYF
length: 14
size: -
V: TRBV28

CDR3: CASTASWVGEKLFF
length: 14
size: many
V: TRBV5-5

CDR3: CASSLYRVPGELFF
length: 14
size: once
V: TRBV7-2

CDR3: CASSFVWTVSWMDSYEQYF
length: 19
size: -
V: TRBV12-1

CDR3: CASSLTAGWGGYTF
length: 14
size: -
V: TRBV7-6

CDR3: CASGSGGAGSEAFF
length: 14
size: -
V: TRBV7-2

CDR3: CATSDRGTGGLGELFF
length: 16
size: -
V: TRBV24-1

CDR3: CASSAGTQYSNQPQHF
length: 16
size: -
V: TRBV7-2

CDR3: CASSDDRNTEAFF
length: 13
size: -
V: TRBV2

CDR3: CASSIPPGGGKDTQYF
length: 16
size: many
V: TRBV19

CDR3: CASSSLAGGIHEQFF
length: 15
size: -
V: TRBV2

CDR3: CVVLKAAFPSPLHF
length: 14
size: -
V: TRBV21-1

CDR3: CASRSGLAEMTYEQYF
length: 16
size: -
V: TRBV5-4

CDR3: CASRLQNSGANVLTF
length: 15
size: -
V: TRBV28

CDR3: CASSQLNVAFF
length: 11
size: -
V: TRBV3-1/TRBV3-2

CDR3: CASSLLSTGRQETQYF
length: 16
size: -
V: TRBV5-4

CDR3: CASSVEESEQYF
length: 12
size: few
V: TRBV9